These T cell receptor beta chains were read from a single sample in a study of blood T cell repertoires in COVID-19. The protocol was immunoSEQ multiplex PCR, while the TCRdb copy is restricted to in-frame clones and leaves out a portion. The sample has a few hundred thousand clones; about 82% are singletons. The specimen sequenced was peripheral blood. These receptor sequences come from a man aged 50 to 60 with active or convalescent COVID-19. The CDR3 runs from the conserved cysteine through the conserved F or W. Each record gives: J gene, V gene, D gene, clone size, CDR3 DNA, CDR3 protein. D genes are given only for firm matches. The size field is filled for only some rows; it gives once, few, many or a size class.

>TRBJ2-1|TRBV19|TRBD2|NA
TGTGCCAGTAGTATGGGGACTAGCGACCCCTTCTACAATGAGCAGTTCTTC
CASSMGTSDPFYNEQFF
>TRBJ1-5|TRBV2|TRBD1|NA
TGTGCCAGCAGTGAACCAAAGACAGGGATTTCCAATCAGCCCCAGCATTTT
CASSEPKTGISNQPQHF
>TRBJ2-5|TRBV5-5|NA|NA
TGTGCCAGCAGCTTAACAGGGATTACAGAGACCCAGTACTTC
CASSLTGITETQYF
>TRBJ2-3|TRBV5-1|NA|once
TGCGCCAGCAGCTTGGACAGGGCCCGCACAGATACGCAGTATTTT
CASSLDRARTDTQYF
>TRBJ2-2|TRBV6-5|NA|NA
TGTGCCAGCAGACACAGGCCCGGGGAGCTGTTTTTT
CASRHRPGELFF
>TRBJ1-1|TRBV6-1|NA|NA
TGTGCCAGCAGTGAAGGCGGGAAGAACACTGAAGCTTTCTTT
CASSEGGKNTEAFF
>TRBJ1-5|TRBV19|NA|NA
TGTGCCAGTAATCCGGGAGGGAGCCATCAGCCCCAGCATTTT
CASNPGGSHQPQHF
>TRBJ1-1|TRBV2|TRBD1|NA
TGTGCCAGCGGGACAGCCATGAACACTGAAGCTTTCTTT
CASGTAMNTEAFF
>TRBJ2-7|TRBV2|NA|NA
TGTGCCAGCAGAGCCCAGGTTGAGCAGTACTTC
CASRAQVEQYF
>TRBJ2-3|TRBV6-4|NA|NA
TGTGCCAGCAGTGACCAGGCTAGCACAGATACGCAGTATTTT
CASSDQASTDTQYF
>TRBJ2-1|TRBV10-1|TRBD2|NA
TGCGCCAGCAGCAGCCGGACTAGCTACAATGAGCAGTTCTTC
CASSSRTSYNEQFF
>TRBJ2-1|TRBV14|TRBD2|NA
TGTGCCAGCAGCCCAATTCTAGCGGGATCTGGGAATGAGCAGTTCTTC
CASSPILAGSGNEQFF
>TRBJ1-1|TRBV5-1|TRBD1|few
TGCGCCAGCAGCTTGTCCGGGACAGGGGGCGATTTATGGACTGAAGCTTTCTTT
CASSLSGTGGDLWTEAFF
>TRBJ2-3|TRBV2|NA|NA
TGTGCCAGCAGCGAAACATTACCTACAGCCGATACGCAGTATTTT
CASSETLPTADTQYF
>TRBJ2-4|TRBV9|TRBD1|NA
TGTGCCAGCAGCCCAACTTCGACAGGGGGTCAGTACTTC
CASSPTSTGGQYF
>TRBJ2-1|TRBV7-3|TRBD2|NA
TGTGCCAGCAGCTTGCAACTAGCGGGAGAGCAGTTCTTC
CASSLQLAGEQFF
>TRBJ1-2|TRBV28|TRBD1|NA
TGTGCCAGCAGTTCCCCGGGACAGGGGGTCGTCTATGGCTACACCTTC
CASSSPGQGVVYGYTF
>TRBJ2-1|TRBV24-1|TRBD2|few
TGTGCCACCAGTGAGTACGGGACTAGAACTTACAATGAGCAGTTCTTC
CATSEYGTRTYNEQFF
>TRBJ2-2|TRBV10-3|TRBD2|NA
TGTGCCATCACACCCTCTACGGCTAGCGGGAGTGTCACCGGGGAGCTGTTTTTT
CAITPSTASGSVTGELFF
>TRBJ2-5|TRBV28|TRBD1|NA
TGTGCCAGCATGACCGGGACAGGGGGGAATACCCAGTACTTC
CASMTGTGGNTQYF
>TRBJ2-7|TRBV29-1|NA|once
TGCAGCGTTGAGGCGGCCCCCTACGAGCAGTACTTC
CSVEAAPYEQYF
>TRBJ2-1|TRBV7-6|TRBD2|NA
TGTGCCAGCAGCTTAGCGGGCCCGCGGGGGGATGAGCAGTTCTTC
CASSLAGPRGDEQFF
>TRBJ2-7|TRBV12-3/TRBV12-4|TRBD2|NA
TGTGCCAGCAGTTCCGGTAGCGGGTACGAGCAGTACTTC
CASSSGSGYEQYF
>TRBJ2-3|TRBV3-1/TRBV3-2|TRBD2|NA
TGTGCCAGCAGCCAAGTTAGCGGGAGCGGAGATACGCAGTATTTT
CASSQVSGSGDTQYF
>TRBJ2-7|TRBV3-1/TRBV3-2|NA|NA
TGTGCCAGCAGCCAAGTCAGGGAGCAGTACTTC
CASSQVREQYF
>TRBJ2-7|TRBV3-1/TRBV3-2|TRBD1|few
TGTGCCAGCAGCCCAGGGGGCTACTACTACGAGCAGTACTTC
CASSPGGYYYEQYF
>TRBJ1-1|TRBV27|NA|NA
TGTGCCAGCAGATGGCAAGGGAGTGGTACTGAAGCTTTCTTT
CASRWQGSGTEAFF
>TRBJ1-2|TRBV6-1|NA|NA
TGTGCCAGCAGTGAACAAGACAGGTACTCTGGCTACACCTTC
CASSEQDRYSGYTF
>TRBJ1-1|TRBV2|TRBD1|NA
TGTGCCAGCAGTGGAGACAGGGGGGTGAACACTGAAGCTTTCTTT
CASSGDRGVNTEAFF
>TRBJ1-1|TRBV30|NA|large
TGTGCCTGGAGCTTTAACACTGAAGCTTTCTTT
CAWSFNTEAFF
>TRBJ1-3|TRBV7-2|NA|NA
TGTGCCAGCAGCCATACAGGCGGCTCTGGAAACACCATATATTTT
CASSHTGGSGNTIYF
>TRBJ2-3|TRBV27|TRBD2|NA
TGTGCCAGCAGACCTAGCGGTCGCACAGATACGCAGTATTTT
CASRPSGRTDTQYF
>TRBJ1-4|TRBV19|TRBD1|few
TGTGCCAGTAGTCTGAGATGGGACAGGGCGAGGGAAAAACTGTTTTTT
CASSLRWDRAREKLFF
>TRBJ2-7|TRBV28|TRBD1|NA
TGTGCCAGCAGAACGACAGGGTTGGTGCCCTACGAGCAGTACTTC
CASRTTGLVPYEQYF
>TRBJ2-3|TRBV6-1|TRBD2|NA
TGTGCCAGCAGTGACCCGGGACTAGCGTCGAGCACAGATACGCAGTATTTT
CASSDPGLASSTDTQYF
>TRBJ2-1|TRBV5-1|TRBD2|NA
TGCGCCAGCCGGTTCGGGGGGTCAGGTGAGCAGTTCTTC
CASRFGGSGEQFF
>TRBJ2-4|TRBV5-4|NA|NA
TGTGCCAGCAGCGAGGACAGAGCCAAAAACATTCAGTACTTC
CASSEDRAKNIQYF
>TRBJ2-7|TRBV5-1|TRBD2|once
TGCGCCAGCAGAACGGGAGCGGGAGTCGGGGGCGAGCAGTACTTC
CASRTGAGVGGEQYF
>TRBJ2-3|TRBV30|NA|NA
TGTGCCTGGAGTGTACGAGGGAGGGGGACAGATACGCAGTATTTT
CAWSVRGRGTDTQYF
>TRBJ2-7|TRBV29-1|TRBD1|NA
TGCAGCGTGGGTGGACAGGTGGGCTACGAGCAGTACTTC
CSVGGQVGYEQYF
>TRBJ2-5|TRBV29-1|TRBD2|NA
TGCAGCGTTGAACGCCGAGGGCTAGCGGGAGGAGAGACCCAGTACTTC
CSVERRGLAGGETQYF
>TRBJ2-7|TRBV5-6|TRBD1|NA
TGTGCCAGCAGCTTGGAAGGGCAGGGGGCTTTCTACGAGCAGTACTTC
CASSLEGQGAFYEQYF
>TRBJ1-3|TRBV4-3|NA|NA
TGCGCCAGCAGCCAAGATCGGCGGGGAGACACCATATATTTT
CASSQDRRGDTIYF
>TRBJ2-7|TRBV24-1|TRBD1|NA
TGTGCCACCAGTGAGAACAGGGGCGAGCAGTACTTC
CATSENRGEQYF
>TRBJ1-1|TRBV2|TRBD1|few
TGTGCCAGCAGCAATACCGGGACAGCGAACACTGAAGCTTTCTTT
CASSNTGTANTEAFF
>TRBJ2-1|TRBV5-4|NA|NA
TGTGCCAGCAGCTTGTATGGATCCCCAAGGTTAGCGTTCTTC
CASSLYGSPRLAFF
>TRBJ2-2|TRBV9|NA|NA
TGTGCCAGCGTATCCCAGACCGGGGAGCTGTTTTTT
CASVSQTGELFF
>TRBJ2-3|TRBV7-2|NA|NA
TGTGCCAGCAGCTTAGTGGCCGGGAGCACAGATACGCAGTATTTT
CASSLVAGSTDTQYF
>TRBJ2-1|TRBV30|TRBD2|NA
TGTGCCTGGAGTGGGCTAGCGGGAGGGTACAATGAGCAGTTCTTC
CAWSGLAGGYNEQFF
>TRBJ2-1|TRBV28|TRBD2|NA
TGTGCCAGCAGTTACTGGGAGCTAGCGGGAGGGCCAGGTGAGCAGTTCTTC
CASSYWELAGGPGEQFF
>TRBJ2-3|TRBV7-2|NA|few
TGTGCCAGCAGCTTAATGTACACAGATACGCAGTATTTT
CASSLMYTDTQYF
>TRBJ1-1|TRBV3-1/TRBV3-2|NA|NA
TGTGCCAGCAGCCTAGGACAGAACACTGAAGCTTTCTTT
CASSLGQNTEAFF
>TRBJ1-3|TRBV5-8|NA|NA
TGTGCCAGCAGCTTGGGGTATTTTTTTGGCACCAACTCTGGAAACACCATATATTTT
CASSLGYFFGTNSGNTIYF
>TRBJ1-3|TRBV12-3/TRBV12-4|NA|NA
TGTGCCAGCAGTTTAGTGGGGGCGAACACCATATATTTT
CASSLVGANTIYF